This passage covers 18 T cell receptor beta chains from one sample sequenced in a study of long-term antiretroviral therapy in people with HIV. Survey level was the resolution at which the v3.0 immunoSEQ assay ran. Sequencing was performed with immunoSEQ multiplex PCR; in TCRdb, only in-frame clones are kept and a portion is missing. The top ten clones hold more than 7.5% of a sample with 17,000 or so clones, approximately 75% of them seen once. The sequencing used unsorted PBMCs, collected 0.3 years after starting antiretroviral therapy. Every receptor here comes from a man in his late teens or twenties with HIV.

In this sample, this clone turned up a few times. The chain combines TRBV6-1 with TRBJ1-6; possibly TRBD1 for D (6 bases). The germline gives CDR1 MNHNS, CDR2 SASEGT. Deletions cut 7 bases from V and 7 bases from J, with 11 bases between. This CDR3 comprises 13 residues. The CDR3 coding sequence is TGTGCCAGCAACAGGGAAGAGAATTCACCCCTCCACTTT. Its translation: CASNREENSPLHF.

This clone came up once. V and J are TRBV18 and TRBJ2-6; D perhaps matches TRBD1 (6 bases). The V end lost 3 bases, the J end lost 2 bases, and 11 bases lay between the germline ends. This CDR3 comprises 16 residues. CDR1 and CDR2 from the germline V gene are KGHSH and LQKENI. The CDR3 DNA follows: TGTGCCAGCTCACCCACAGGGCCCGCTGGGGCCAACGTCCTGACTTTC. Translated: CASSPTGPAGANVLTF.

The chain carries TRBV9 and TRBJ1-1; D not certain. The CDR3 extends over 9 amino acids. Trimming took 4 bases from V and 8 from J, leaving 3 bases between them. Germline CDR1 SGDLS, CDR2 YYNGEE. The CDR3: CASSPEAFF. In DNA form, the CDR3 reads TGTGCCAGCAGCCCCGAAGCTTTCTTT. Full variable domain (missing parts from reference TRBV9 and TRBJ1-1): DSGVTQTPKHLITATGQRVTLRCSPRSGDLSVYWYQQSLDQGLQFLIQYYNGEERAKGNILERFSAQQFPDLHSELNLSSLELGDSALYFCASSPEAFFGQGTRLTVV.

A single count supports this clone. CDR3 DNA: TGTGCCAGCAGCGGACGACAGGGCGGTGAGCAGTTCTTC. Amino acids: CASSGRQGGEQFF. The chain joins TRBV11-3 to TRBJ2-1; TRBD1 matches 7 bases. The V gene's germline CDR1 is SGHNT and CDR2 YENEEA. J gave up 9 bases and V 5 bases, and 7 bases lay outside the gene matches. CDR3 size: 13 residues.

In the case of this clone: A junction end diverges from the germline sequence, so it may reflect a read error. The chain joins TRBV2 to TRBJ1-2, with D unresolved. The CDR3 has 14 residues. Germline assignment: CDR1 SNHLY and CDR2 FYNNEI. The CDR3 protein is CASSEARGNYDYTF. CDR3 DNA sequence: TGTGCCAGCAGTGAAGCGCGCGGGAACTATGACTACACCTTC.

The CDR3 spells CASRDRSSYEQYF. Here the CDR3 DNA reads TGTGCCAGCAGAGATCGGAGCTCCTACGAGCAGTACTTC. The chain couples TRBV5-4 to TRBJ2-7; D is uncertain. The V end was cut by 5 bases, the J end by 0 bases, with 9 bases between. The CDR3 spans 13 residues. From germline, CDR1 is SGHNT and CDR2 YYREEE (reference sequence).

The V call is TRBV2, the J call TRBJ2-7; a weak D match, TRBD1 (6 bases). The germline CDR1 and CDR2 sequences are SNHLY and FYNNEI. The V gene lost 5 bases and the J gene lost 4 bases, with 12 bases spanning the gap. The CDR3 contains 13 residues. The CDR3 nucleotides are TGTGCCAGCAGTCTGACAGGACCTTACGAGCAGTACGTC. It encodes CASSLTGPYEQYV.

The chain has TRBV4-1 and TRBJ1-6; a possible D gene is TRBD1 (5 bases). Germline V gene sequence: CDR1 MGHRA, CDR2 YSYEKL. The CDR3 runs 11 residues. Trimming took off 1 base at V and 14 bases at J, with 6 bases between the two ends. The CDR3 DNA reads TGCGCCAGCAGCCAAGGGGACTCCCTCCACTTT. Amino acids: CASSQGDSLHF.

This clone has a single count. The rearrangement joins TRBV10-3 to TRBJ2-3, with TRBD1 identical over 8 bases. V lost 8 bases and J lost 3; bases outside the gene matches: 7. The CDR3 has 14 amino acids. Germline values: CDR1 ENHRY, CDR2 SYGVKD. CDR3: CAIRQGQKTDTQYF. The CDR3 DNA sequence: TGTGCCATCCGACAGGGGCAAAAAACAGATACGCAGTATTTT.

This chain connects TRBV30 to TRBJ1-4, with D tentatively TRBD1 (5 bases). Germline V gene sequence: CDR1 GTSNPN, CDR2 SVGIG (reference sequence). Trimming took 2 bases from V and 3 from J, leaving 16 bases between them. This CDR3 has 16 amino acids. The CDR3 DNA follows: TGTGCCTGGAGTCCGACCCAGGGTTTAGCTAATGAAAAACTGTTTTTT. Translation gives CAWSPTQGLANEKLFF. Together with reference TRBV30 and TRBJ1-4, the CDR3 gives the full variable domain: SQTIHQWPATLVQPVGSPLSLECTVEGTSNPNLYWYRQAAGRGLQLLFYSVGIGQISSEVPQNLSASRPQDRQFILSSKKLLLSDSGFYLCAWSPTQGLANEKLFFGSGTQLSVL.

The genes are TRBV4-1 and TRBJ1-5; D unclear. Germline V CDR1 and CDR2: MGHRA, YSYEKL. The V end lost 3 bases, the J end lost 0 bases, and 12 bases lay between the germline ends. The CDR3 extends over 16 amino acids. CDR3 coding DNA: TGCGCCAGCAGCCAGCAATCGGGTGATAGCAATCAGCCCCAGCATTTT. Protein sequence: CASSQQSGDSNQPQHF.

CDR3 sequence reads: CATAGTTGSQPQHF. The DNA for the CDR3 is TGTGCCACCGCCGGGACAACAGGATCCCAGCCCCAGCATTTT. The gene calls are TRBV28 and TRBJ1-5, with TRBD1 as a possible D gene (6 bases). Germline CDR1 MDHEN, CDR2 SYDVKM. V was cut by 10 bases and J by 7 bases, with 20 bases left in between. CDR3 size: 14 residues. The full variable domain, with the rest looked up from reference TRBV28 and TRBJ1-5, is DVKVTQSSRYLVKRTGEKVFLECVQDMDHENMFWYRQDPGLGLRLIYFSYDVKMKEKGDIPEGYSVSREKKERFSLILESASTNQTSMYLCATAGTTGSQPQHFGDGTRLSIL.

This clone was seen more than once but under ten times. The chain uses TRBV4-1 and TRBJ1-2, with D hard to call. Deletions cut 1 base from V and 6 bases from J, with 15 bases between. Germline V CDR1 and CDR2: MGHRA, YSYEKL. This CDR3 contains 15 residues. This chain's CDR3 is CASSQGSRAFDGYTF. CDR3 bases: TGCGCCAGCAGCCAAGGTAGTAGGGCCTTCGATGGCTACACCTTC.

CDR3 in amino acids: CASSHRGNTGELFF. CDR3 in DNA: TGTGCCAGCAGCCACAGGGGGAACACCGGGGAGCTGTTTTTT. The chain links TRBV14 to TRBJ2-2; weak D call: TRBD1 (6 bases). The CDR3 totals 14 residues. The germline CDR1 and CDR2 sequences are SGHDN and FVKESK. V lost 3 bases and J lost 1, with 6 bases in between.

The rearrangement uses TRBV5-5 and TRBJ2-1, with no clear D. V was clipped by 6 bases and J by 4 bases, with 14 bases between them. The CDR3 totals 14 residues. Looked up from germline, CDR1 is SGHKS and CDR2 is YYEKEE (reference sequence). Written as DNA, the CDR3 is TGTGCCAGCAAGTCCTTAGTAATATACAATGAGCAGTTCTTC. Its translation: CASKSLVIYNEQFF.

J is TRBJ1-2 and V is TRBV6-6, with D possibly being TRBD1 (5 bases). The germline V gene encodes CDR1 MNHNY and CDR2 SVGAGI (reference sequence). Deletions cut 7 bases from V and 5 bases from J, with 14 bases between. The CDR3 is 13 residues long. The CDR3 DNA sequence: TGTGCCAGCAACCCGACAGCTGCGTATGGCTACACCTTC. Protein sequence: CASNPTAAYGYTF.

The rearrangement links TRBV6-1 to TRBJ2-7; 7 bases match TRBD1. Per germline, CDR1 MNHNS and CDR2 SASEGT. The J segment lost 0 bases and the V segment lost 5 bases, leaving 7 bases of the junction unmatched. The CDR3 is 15 amino acids. The CDR3 nucleotides are TGTGCCAGCAGTTTGGAACAGGGGAGCTCCTACGAGCAGTACGTC. This gives the protein CASSLEQGSSYEQYV.

The chain carries TRBV5-6 and TRBJ1-1; D is uncertain. This CDR3 contains 11 residues. V was trimmed by 2 bases and J by 4 bases, leaving 3 bases between them. Germline V gene data show CDR1 as SGHDT and CDR2 as YYEEEE. The CDR3 loop reads CASSFSTEAFF. Here the CDR3 DNA reads TGTGCCAGCAGCTTTTCCACTGAAGCTTTCTTT.